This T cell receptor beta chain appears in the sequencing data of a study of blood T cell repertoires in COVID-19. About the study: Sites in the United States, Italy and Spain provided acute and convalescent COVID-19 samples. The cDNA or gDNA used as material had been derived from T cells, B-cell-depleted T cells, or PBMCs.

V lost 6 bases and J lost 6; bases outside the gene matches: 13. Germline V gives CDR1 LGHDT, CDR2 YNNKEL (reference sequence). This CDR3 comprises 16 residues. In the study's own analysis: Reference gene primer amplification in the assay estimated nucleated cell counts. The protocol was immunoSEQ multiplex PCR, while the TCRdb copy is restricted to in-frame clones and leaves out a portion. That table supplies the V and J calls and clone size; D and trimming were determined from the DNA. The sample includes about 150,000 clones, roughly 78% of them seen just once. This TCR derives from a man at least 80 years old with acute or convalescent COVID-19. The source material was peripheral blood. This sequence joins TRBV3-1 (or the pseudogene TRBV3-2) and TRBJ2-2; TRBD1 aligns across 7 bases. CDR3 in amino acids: CASRPRQGALSGELFF. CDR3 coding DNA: TGTGCCAGCAGACCGAGACAGGGAGCCTTGTCCGGGGAGCTGTTTTTT.